A selection of T cell receptor beta chains follows, all from one sample in a study of T cells in Graves' hyperthyroidism and ophthalmopathy. In TCRdb, the multiplex PCR reads were re-called with MiXCR into one record per CDR3 protein. The table records roughly 530,000 distinct CDR3 sequences, 17% of them present only once. The sample consisted of blood. The receptors derive from a woman between 18 and 29 years old with Graves' ophthalmopathy. CDR3s include the opening cysteine and the closing phenylalanine or tryptophan. A D gene is named only where the DNA matches it firmly. Where a row states a size, it is once, few, many or the class of an expanded clone; other rows omit it.

D: -; J: TRBJ2-1; V: TRBV7-9; size: many; DNA: TGTGCCAGCAGCTTAGCGCGGGTGGATCCCTACAATGAGCAGTTCTTC; CDR3: CASSLARVDPYNEQFF
D: -; J: TRBJ2-2; V: TRBV7-9; size: -; DNA: TGTGCCAGCAGCGTACTCGAGACCGGGGAGCTGTTTTTT; CDR3: CASSVLETGELFF
D: TRBD1; J: TRBJ2-7; V: TRBV5-6; size: many; DNA: TGTGCCAGCAGCTTAGGGACAGGGTTTTACGAGCAGTACTTC; CDR3: CASSLGTGFYEQYF
D: -; J: TRBJ2-7; V: TRBV18; size: once; DNA: TGTGCCAGCCCACCAAACTCCTACGAGCAGTACTTC; CDR3: CASPPNSYEQYF
D: -; J: TRBJ2-2; V: TRBV19; size: few; DNA: TGTGCCAGTAGTACTAGCCCGAACACCGGGGAGCTGTTTTTT; CDR3: CASSTSPNTGELFF
D: -; J: TRBJ1-3; V: TRBV28; size: -; DNA: TGTGCCAGCAGTGACAGCTCTTCTGGAAACACCATATATTTT; CDR3: CASSDSSSGNTIYF
D: -; J: TRBJ1-2; V: TRBV27; size: many; DNA: TGTGCCAGCAGTTTATATCAGGGATACTATGGCTACACCTTC; CDR3: CASSLYQGYYGYTF
D: -; J: TRBJ2-3; V: TRBV27; size: many; DNA: TGTGCCAGCAGTCCCGGACGACTTCTTCATACGCAGTATTTT; CDR3: CASSPGRLLHTQYF
D: TRBD1; J: TRBJ2-1; V: TRBV7-2; size: many; DNA: TGTGCCAGCAGCCTAGGGCCCCGGACAGGGAACGATCAGAATGAGCAGTTCTTC; CDR3: CASSLGPRTGNDQNEQFF
D: TRBD2; J: TRBJ2-7; V: TRBV7-9; size: many; DNA: TGTGCCAGCAGCCGATCGACGGGGGGCTACGAGCAGTACTTC; CDR3: CASSRSTGGYEQYF
D: TRBD1; J: TRBJ1-5; V: TRBV6-1; size: many; DNA: TGTGCCAGCAGACGAGACAGGGCTAGCAATCAGCCCCAGCATTTT; CDR3: CASRRDRASNQPQHF
D: -; J: TRBJ2-1; V: TRBV6-1; size: many; DNA: TGTGCCAGCACCGGGAACTCCGATTACAATGAGCAGTTCTTC; CDR3: CASTGNSDYNEQFF
D: -; J: TRBJ2-3; V: TRBV27; size: many; DNA: TGTGCCAGCAGGCCCTATCTAGCGACAGGCACAGATACGCAGTATTTT; CDR3: CASRPYLATGTDTQYF
D: -; J: TRBJ2-7; V: TRBV7-2; size: -; DNA: TGTGCCAGCAGCTTAGAGTTACGAGGGCAGTACTTC; CDR3: CASSLELRGQYF
D: TRBD1; J: TRBJ1-6; V: TRBV28; size: many; DNA: TGTGCCAGCACCGCCACAGGGGGAACATTGGATAATTCACCCCTCCACTTT; CDR3: CASTATGGTLDNSPLHF
D: -; J: TRBJ2-7; V: TRBV2; size: few; DNA: TGTGCCAGCAGCCGGCCTGTGAGCTCCTACGAGCAGTACTTC; CDR3: CASSRPVSSYEQYF
D: -; J: TRBJ2-5; V: TRBV20-1; size: many; DNA: TGCAGTGCTAGATATCCAGGAGGACAGACCCAGTACTTC; CDR3: CSARYPGGQTQYF
D: -; J: TRBJ2-7; V: TRBV19; size: many; DNA: TGTGCCAGTAGTTGGGGGAGTCCCTACGAGCAGTACTTC; CDR3: CASSWGSPYEQYF
D: -; J: TRBJ2-2; V: TRBV6-1; size: many; DNA: TGTGCCAGCAGTGAAATCCGAGCCGGGGAGCTGTTTTTT; CDR3: CASSEIRAGELFF
D: -; J: TRBJ2-1; V: TRBV13; size: -; DNA: TGTGCCAGCAGTGACCAGTTAAATGAGCAGTTCTTC; CDR3: CASSDQLNEQFF
D: -; J: TRBJ1-4; V: TRBV4-2; size: few; DNA: TGTGCCAGCAGCCAAGATCTCTCCAAGAGTGAAAAACTGTTTTTT; CDR3: CASSQDLSKSEKLFF
D: -; J: TRBJ1-3; V: TRBV30; size: -; DNA: TGTGCCTGGAGTGTACCCCAAGGAACCATATATTTT; CDR3: CAWSVPQGTIYF
D: -; J: TRBJ1-1; V: TRBV20-1; size: many; DNA: TGCAGTGCGGAGGGGACCGTGAACACTGAAGCTTTCTTT; CDR3: CSAEGTVNTEAFF
D: TRBD2; J: TRBJ2-7; V: TRBV19; size: few; DNA: TGTGCCAGTACTTCAGGGTTCGCGGGAGGGTTCGAGCAGTACTTC; CDR3: CASTSGFAGGFEQYF
D: -; J: TRBJ1-4; V: TRBV3-1; size: few; DNA: TGTGCCAGCAGCCAGATGGGACTGTTTTATGAAAAACTGTTTTTT; CDR3: CASSQMGLFYEKLFF
D: -; J: TRBJ2-7; V: TRBV27; size: -; DNA: TGTGCCAGCAGTTTTAGGGTCGGGGGTCTAAGCTCCTACGAGCAGTACTTC; CDR3: CASSFRVGGLSSYEQYF
D: -; J: TRBJ2-5; V: TRBV13; size: -; DNA: TGTGCCAGCAGCGTAACAGGGACAGAGACCCAGTACTTC; CDR3: CASSVTGTETQYF
D: TRBD2; J: TRBJ2-7; V: TRBV7-3; size: -; DNA: TGTGCCAGCAGCTTAAGTCCCAGCGGGGGGGCCTACGAGCAGTACTTC; CDR3: CASSLSPSGGAYEQYF
D: -; J: TRBJ1-1; V: TRBV5-1; size: many; DNA: TGCGCCAGCAGCCCGTTGGGCGGTTCTGAAGCTTTCTTT; CDR3: CASSPLGGSEAFF
D: -; J: TRBJ2-1; V: TRBV29-1; size: -; DNA: TGCAGCGTTGAGGGAGGACAGGTAGTCCACAATGAGCAGTTCTTC; CDR3: CSVEGGQVVHNEQFF
D: TRBD1; J: TRBJ1-1; V: TRBV18; size: many; DNA: TGTGCCAGCTCACCTATTGAAGGGACAGCCAACACTGAAGCTTTCTTT; CDR3: CASSPIEGTANTEAFF
D: -; J: TRBJ1-3; V: TRBV6-1; size: -; DNA: TGTGCCAGCAGTGGACATTCTGGAAACACCATATATTTT; CDR3: CASSGHSGNTIYF
D: TRBD1; J: TRBJ2-7; V: TRBV12-3/TRBV12-4; size: -; DNA: TGTGCCAGCAGTTTCGGGACAGGGAGTAACGAGCAGTACTTC; CDR3: CASSFGTGSNEQYF